This T cell receptor (beta chain) is drawn from a study of T cells in Graves' hyperthyroidism and ophthalmopathy. RNA transcripts provided the source from which TCR beta CDR3 regions were amplified. The primer set for the first-round RT-PCR of the TCR CDR3 was HTBI. TCRdb itself ran the multiplex PCR reads through MiXCR, one entry per CDR3 protein. The sample lists over 350,000 distinct CDR3 sequences, less than 20% seen once, with less than 45% in the top ten. Under 3 months was the duration of disease in ophthalmopathy patients, who also had a Clinical Activity Score of at least 3 and a NOSPECS grade of at least 4. Germline lookup yields CDR1 SNHLY and CDR2 FYNNEI. CDR3 length equals 14 residues. Germline trimming cut 3 bases from V and 6 bases from J; bases unmatched to any gene: 1.

The sample consisted of blood. The clonotype comes from a man aged 18 to 29 with Graves' ophthalmopathy. This sequence joins TRBV2 and TRBJ2-2; 10 nucleotides agree with TRBD1. As DNA, the CDR3 is TGTGCCAGCAGTGACGGGACAGGGGCCGGGGAGCTGTTTTTT. It specifies CASSDGTGAGELFF. Supplemented by reference TRBV2 and TRBJ2-2, the full variable domain reads EPEVTQTPSHQVTQMGQEVILRCVPISNHLYFYWYRQILGQKVEFLVSFYNNEISEKSEIFDDQFSVERPDGSNFTLKIRSTKLEDSAMYFCASSDGTGAGELFFGEGSRLTVL.